This entry features one T cell receptor beta chain sequence. The protocol was immunoSEQ multiplex PCR, while the TCRdb copy is restricted to in-frame clones and leaves out a portion. This table has about 30,000 clones, 86% appearing once. This specimen belongs to a study of PD-1 blockade in classical Hodgkin lymphoma. The CDR3 length is 15 residues. Germline V gene data show CDR1 as KGHSH and CDR2 as LQKENI. J lost 2 bases, V lost 3 bases, and 5 bases had no gene match. Time point indicated: cycle 4 day 1 (C4D1), after more than five weeks of nivolumab. The patients all showed relapse after autologous stem cell transplantation, while their brentuximab vedotin exposure varied. Magnetic negative selection purified CD4+ T cells from thawed PBMCs.

This specimen consisted of CD4+ T cells from blood, obtained before the fourth cycle of nivolumab. This chain uses TRBV18 with TRBJ2-7; 9 nucleotides align to TRBD1. This TCR derives from a human donor with classical Hodgkin lymphoma. The CDR3 protein is CASSPPGQGTYEQYF. CDR3 sequence (DNA): TGTGCCAGCTCACCCCCGGGACAGGGAACCTACGAGCAGTACTTC.